This T cell receptor beta chain was sequenced during a study of shared clonotypes between healthy human individuals. TCRdb's table, derived via immunoSEQ multiplex PCR, lists solely in-frame clones and lacks some. The data hold roughly 1,500,000 clones, with 98% observed a single time. Details on this clone: Its antigen remains unknown. The sample carries other DNA sequences with the same CDR3.

Germline V gene data show CDR1 as SGHRS and CDR2 as YFSETQ. CDR3 length: 14 amino acids. The ends lost 4 bases at V and 5 bases at J; junction bases unmatched: 6. Study-level results: A reduction in generation probabilities was seen for non-shared clonotypes relative to those shared by all four donors.

Sequenced sample: naive CD4+ T cells sorted from blood. Noted subset: CD45RA+ positively selected. The sequence came from a man aged 30 to 45 in good health. The chain has TRBV5-1 and TRBJ2-5; 9 nucleotides match TRBD1. CDR3 sequence (DNA): TGCGCCAGCAGCATACAGGGGGCTGGGGAGACCCAGTACTTC. The encoded protein is CASSIQGAGETQYF.